The count of the clone carrying this TCR beta chain is one. The CDR3 loop spans 14 amino acids. These data originate in a study of blood T cell repertoires in COVID-19. Profiling relied on immunoSEQ multiplex PCR, and the TCRdb table lists in-frame clones only, not all of them. The table lists around 110,000 clones, about 70% of them singletons. This receptor was obtained from a human donor with acute or convalescent COVID-19. The donor label of this sample is uncertain. Sequencing input: peripheral blood. The chain couples TRBV21-1 to TRBJ2-7; TRBD1 is the table's D call, not checked against the DNA. TRBV21-1 is a pseudogene locus. The CDR3 protein is CASSKDGPSYEQYF. Written as DNA, the CDR3 is TGTGCCAGCAGCAAAGATGGCCCCTCCTACGAGCAGTACTTC.